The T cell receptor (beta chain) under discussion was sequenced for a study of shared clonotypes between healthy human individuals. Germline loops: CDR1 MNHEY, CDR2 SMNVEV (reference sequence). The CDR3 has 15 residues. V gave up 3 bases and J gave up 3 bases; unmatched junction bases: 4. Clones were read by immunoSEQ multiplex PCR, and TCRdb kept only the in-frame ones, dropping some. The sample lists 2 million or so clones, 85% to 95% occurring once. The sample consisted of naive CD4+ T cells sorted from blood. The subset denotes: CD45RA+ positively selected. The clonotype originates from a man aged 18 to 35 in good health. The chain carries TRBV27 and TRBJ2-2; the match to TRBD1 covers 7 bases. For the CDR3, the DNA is TGTGCCAGCAGTTTTGGACAGGCCGACACCGGGGAGCTGTTTTTT. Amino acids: CASSFGQADTGELFF.